This T cell receptor (beta chain) comes out of a study of blood T cell repertoires in COVID-19. Per the original methods: Using reference gene primer amplification, nucleated cell counts were estimated. Repertoires were generated with immunoSEQ multiplex PCR, while TCRdb's copy carries only in-frame clones and drops some. Clonal size and the V and J genes are those of that table, whereas D and trimming came from the DNA. Among approximately 100,000 clones listed, roughly two thirds were seen once. Trimming cost V 4 bases and J 5 bases; bases outside gene matches: 4. This CDR3 contains 14 residues. CDR1 and CDR2 from the germline V gene are LGHNA and YSLEER.

V gene TRBV4-3 combines with J gene TRBJ1-1; TRBD1 aligns across 10 bases. This sequence originates from an elderly man with acute or convalescent COVID-19. The sequencing input was peripheral blood. The CDR3 DNA sequence: TGCGCCAGCAGCCGGGGACAGGGGTGGACTGAAGCTTTCTTT. Amino acids: CASSRGQGWTEAFF.